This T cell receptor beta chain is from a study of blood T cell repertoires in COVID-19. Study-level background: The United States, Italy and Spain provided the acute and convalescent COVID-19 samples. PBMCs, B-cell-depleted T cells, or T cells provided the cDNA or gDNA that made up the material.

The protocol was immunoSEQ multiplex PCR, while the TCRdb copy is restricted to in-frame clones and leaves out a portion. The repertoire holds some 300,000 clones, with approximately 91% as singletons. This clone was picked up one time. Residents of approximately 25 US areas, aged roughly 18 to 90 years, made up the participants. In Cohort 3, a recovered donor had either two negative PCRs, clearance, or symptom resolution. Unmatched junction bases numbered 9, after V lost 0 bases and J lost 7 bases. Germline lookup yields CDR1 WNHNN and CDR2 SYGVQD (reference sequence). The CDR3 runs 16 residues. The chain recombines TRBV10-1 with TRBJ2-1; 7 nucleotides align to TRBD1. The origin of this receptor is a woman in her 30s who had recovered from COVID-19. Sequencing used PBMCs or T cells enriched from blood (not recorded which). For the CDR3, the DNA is TGCGCCAGCAGTGAGTCGATCGGGACAGCACGGAATGAGCAGTTCTTC. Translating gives CASSESIGTARNEQFF.